Here is one T cell receptor beta chain with its context. This entry is derived from a study of blood T cell repertoires in COVID-19. This CDR3 spans 18 amino acids. Germline V gene sequence: CDR1 MGHRA, CDR2 YSYEKL. V lost 5 bases to trimming and J lost 2 bases; unmatched junction nucleotides: 10. TCRdb's table, derived via immunoSEQ multiplex PCR, lists solely in-frame clones and lacks some. Of over 150,000 clones in the sample, around 85% were seen once. Recovery among Cohort 3 donors was established by two negative PCRs, clearance, or symptom resolution. The sequence came from a man aged 40-50 years who had recovered from COVID-19. What was sequenced was PBMCs or T cells enriched from blood (not recorded which). The chain employs TRBV4-1 and TRBJ2-6, with 9 nucleotides matching TRBD1. CDR3 loop: CASSSTGGNRPGANVLTF. CDR3 bases: TGCGCCAGCAGCTCTACAGGGGGCAATCGTCCTGGGGCCAACGTCCTGACTTTC.